The T cell receptor beta chain described here comes from a study of blood T cell repertoires in COVID-19. Looking at the study overall: Researchers got acute and convalescent COVID-19 samples from the United States, Italy and Spain. T cells, B-cell-depleted T cells, or PBMCs supplied cDNA or gDNA.

Assay used: immunoSEQ multiplex PCR; TCRdb lists only in-frame clones, some missing. Here the sample spans fewer than 250,000 clones, 65% to 80% being singletons. This CDR3 is 18 amino acids long. Germline values: CDR1 SGHTA, CDR2 FQGNSA. The V segment lost 0 bases and the J segment 0 bases; nucleotides outside the gene matches: 8. The TCR originated in a woman aged 45-65 years with acute or convalescent COVID-19. Specimen: peripheral blood. The rearrangement uses TRBV7-2 and TRBJ2-5; 9 bases map to TRBD1. The CDR3 DNA reads TGTGCCAGCAGCTTAGCGCCGGGACAGGGTAAAAACCAAGAGACCCAGTACTTC. Protein: CASSLAPGQGKNQETQYF.